A single sample is the source of the 3 T cell receptor beta chains below, sequenced in a study of blood T cell repertoires in COVID-19. Clones were read by immunoSEQ multiplex PCR, and TCRdb kept only the in-frame ones, dropping some. Of 270,000 or so clones in the sample, more than 75% were seen once. Input material: PBMCs or T cells enriched from blood (not recorded which). These receptors came from a woman aged 45-59 years who had been exposed to COVID-19.

V is TRBV27 and J is TRBJ1-2; tentative D call: TRBD1 (6 bases). Germline loops: CDR1 MNHEY, CDR2 SMNVEV (reference sequence). The ends were cut back, 11 bases at V and 8 bases at J, with 18 bases in the middle. CDR3 length: 12 amino acids. The DNA for the CDR3 is TGTGCCTCATCCCGCTGGGGGCAAGGCTACACCTTC. The encoded protein is CASSRWGQGYTF.

V usage is TRBV10-3 and J usage is TRBJ2-5, with 7 bases identical to TRBD2. Per germline, CDR1 ENHRY and CDR2 SYGVKD. The V gene end was trimmed by 11 bases and the J gene end by 5 bases; junction bases not matched to a gene: 14. The CDR3 sequence is 14 residues long. CDR3 protein: CAASRSGLTETQYF. The CDR3 nucleotides read TGTGCCGCCTCCAGGTCGGGACTAACCGAGACCCAGTACTTC.

The chain combines TRBV28 with TRBJ1-1; D is undetermined. Trimming removed 3 bases from V and 1 base from J, with 6 bases in between. Germline-derived CDR1 and CDR2 are MDHEN and SYDVKM. The CDR3 is made up of 13 amino acids. CDR3 bases: TGTGCCAGCAGTTTTTCTCGGAACACTGAAGCTTTCTTT. It is translated as CASSFSRNTEAFF.